These T cell receptor beta chains were read from a single sample in a study of blood T cell repertoires in COVID-19. Some clones are missing from TCRdb's copy, which holds only in-frame ones; the method was immunoSEQ multiplex PCR. The table includes about 360,000 clones, around nine tenths detected once. Sequenced: peripheral blood. Receptors originate from a human donor in a cohort sampled during active COVID-19. CDR3s include the opening cysteine and the closing phenylalanine or tryptophan. A D gene is named only where the DNA matches it firmly. Size tells how often a clone was seen (once, few, many) or the class of an expanded clone, and some rows leave it out.

v_call: TRBV28
clone_size: NA
cdr3_length: 19
d_call: TRBD2
j_call: TRBJ2-6
cdr3_aa: CASRLAGVLGVGGANVLTF
cdr3_nt: TGTGCCAGCCGGCTAGCGGGAGTTTTGGGGGTCGGTGGGGCCAACGTCCTGACTTTC

v_call: TRBV7-2
clone_size: NA
cdr3_length: 13
d_call: NA
j_call: TRBJ1-1
cdr3_aa: CASSLGLKGKAFF
cdr3_nt: TGTGCCAGCAGCTTGGGTCTTAAGGGGAAAGCTTTCTTT

v_call: TRBV27
clone_size: NA
cdr3_length: 16
d_call: TRBD2
j_call: TRBJ2-3
cdr3_aa: CASSLFSGSGRDTQYF
cdr3_nt: TGTGCCAGCAGTTTATTTAGCGGGAGCGGAAGAGATACGCAGTATTTT

v_call: TRBV30
clone_size: NA
cdr3_length: 14
d_call: NA
j_call: TRBJ2-2
cdr3_aa: CAWSVTRGTGELFF
cdr3_nt: TGTGCCTGGAGTGTAACCCGGGGCACCGGGGAGCTGTTTTTT

v_call: TRBV7-2
clone_size: once
cdr3_length: 14
d_call: TRBD1
j_call: TRBJ2-7
cdr3_aa: CASSPGTGGYEQYF
cdr3_nt: TGTGCCAGCAGCCCAGGGACAGGGGGCTACGAGCAGTACTTC

v_call: TRBV18
clone_size: once
cdr3_length: 13
d_call: NA
j_call: TRBJ1-1
cdr3_aa: CASSSTGNTEAFF
cdr3_nt: TGTGCCAGCTCATCGACAGGGAACACTGAAGCTTTCTTT

v_call: TRBV7-9
clone_size: NA
cdr3_length: 14
d_call: NA
j_call: TRBJ1-5
cdr3_aa: CASSRGISNQPQHF
cdr3_nt: TGTGCCAGCAGCCGGGGGATTAGCAATCAGCCCCAGCATTTT

v_call: TRBV5-5
clone_size: NA
cdr3_length: 15
d_call: NA
j_call: TRBJ1-2
cdr3_aa: CASSLRPEGNYGYTF
cdr3_nt: TGTGCCAGCAGCTTGCGCCCCGAGGGAAACTATGGCTACACCTTC

v_call: TRBV6-5
clone_size: NA
cdr3_length: 15
d_call: NA
j_call: TRBJ2-5
cdr3_aa: CASRPPRETAETQYF
cdr3_nt: TGTGCCAGCAGGCCCCCTCGGGAGACAGCAGAGACCCAGTACTTC

v_call: TRBV5-1
clone_size: NA
cdr3_length: 14
d_call: NA
j_call: TRBJ2-3
cdr3_aa: CASSIRDNTDTQYF
cdr3_nt: TGCGCCAGCAGCATACGGGACAACACAGATACGCAGTATTTT

v_call: TRBV7-2
clone_size: NA
cdr3_length: 14
d_call: NA
j_call: TRBJ1-1
cdr3_aa: CASSSQGSNTEAFF
cdr3_nt: TGTGCCAGCAGCTCACAGGGATCGAACACTGAAGCTTTCTTT

v_call: TRBV4-1
clone_size: NA
cdr3_length: 15
d_call: TRBD2
j_call: TRBJ2-5
cdr3_aa: CASSQGVGEGETQYF
cdr3_nt: TGCGCCAGCAGCCAAGGGGTTGGGGAGGGAGAGACCCAGTACTTC

v_call: TRBV6-5
clone_size: once
cdr3_length: 16
d_call: NA
j_call: TRBJ2-6
cdr3_aa: CASSYSLLTGANVLTF
cdr3_nt: TGTGCCAGCAGTTACTCTCTTCTAACTGGGGCCAACGTCCTGACTTTC

v_call: TRBV7-2
clone_size: NA
cdr3_length: 14
d_call: NA
j_call: TRBJ2-7
cdr3_aa: CASSLDAGTYEQYF
cdr3_nt: TGTGCCAGCAGCTTAGACGCGGGAACCTACGAGCAGTACTTC

v_call: TRBV5-1
clone_size: once
cdr3_length: 14
d_call: TRBD1
j_call: TRBJ1-2
cdr3_aa: CASSIAGGNYGYTF
cdr3_nt: TGCGCCAGCAGCATCGCAGGGGGTAACTATGGCTACACCTTC

v_call: TRBV5-1
clone_size: NA
cdr3_length: 16
d_call: TRBD2
j_call: TRBJ2-3
cdr3_aa: CASSLGLAGGTDTQYF
cdr3_nt: TGCGCCAGCAGCTTGGGACTAGCGGGGGGCACAGATACGCAGTATTTT